This TCR beta chain was sequenced during a study of patients and donors after allogeneic stem cell transplantation. CDR3 length: 14 residues. V gave up 5 bases and J gave up 7 bases, with 15 bases separating them. Via MiXCR, TCRdb re-called the RT-PCR reads, giving one row per CDR3 protein. The sample includes approximately 430,000 distinct CDR3 sequences, roughly 16% of them seen just once. Material: blood, either unsorted or a sorted T cell fraction (not recorded which). The chain links TRBV12-3 or TRBV12-4 to TRBJ2-1; D is possibly TRBD1 (7 bases). This TCR was sampled from a human donor who was either an allogeneic HSCT recipient or a stem cell or donor lymphocyte infusion donor (not recorded which). It is not recorded whose cells these are; they may come from a transplant donor. CDR3 in amino acids: CASSNGPGGNEQFF. Here the CDR3 DNA reads TGTGCCAGCAGTAACGGACCAGGGGGGAATGAGCAGTTCTTC.